This paragraph covers one TCR beta chain sequence. The antigen remains undetermined. The V end lost 2 bases, the J end lost 2 bases, and 12 bases lay between the germline ends. CDR3 length equals 14 residues. Germline-derived CDR1 and CDR2 are DFQATT and SNEGSKA (reference sequence). Using a J-beta primer mix together with a sample-barcoded 5' primer, a second PCR was run for roughly 6 to 12 cycles. In TCRdb, the 5' RACE reads were re-called with MiXCR into one record per CDR3 protein. Altogether about 1.8 million distinct CDR3 sequences are present, around half being singletons, with the ten largest covering around 2.1%. The data belong to a study of blood T cells in healthy people across ages. Whole-study results and caveats: Both higher diversity and more naive CD4+ cells marked long-lived donors when set against aged donors.

The sequenced material came from blood. The chain joins TRBV20-1 to TRBJ2-5, with a weak D call TRBD2 (5 bases). The TCR was taken from a woman aged 40 to 55 in good health. The CDR3 is CSARNRLFQETQYF. For the CDR3, the DNA is TGCAGTGCTAGAAACAGACTATTTCAAGAGACCCAGTACTTC.